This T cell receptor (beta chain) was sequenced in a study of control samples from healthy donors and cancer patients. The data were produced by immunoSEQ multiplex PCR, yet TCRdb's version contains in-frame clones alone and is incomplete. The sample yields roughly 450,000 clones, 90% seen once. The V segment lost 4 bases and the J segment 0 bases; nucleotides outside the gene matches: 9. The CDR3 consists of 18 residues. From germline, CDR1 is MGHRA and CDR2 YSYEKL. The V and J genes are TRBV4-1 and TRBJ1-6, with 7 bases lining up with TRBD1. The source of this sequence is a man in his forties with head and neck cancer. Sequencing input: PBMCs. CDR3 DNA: TGCGCCAGCAGCCGAGACAGGGAGCAACGCTCCTATAATTCACCCCTCCACTTT. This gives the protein CASSRDREQRSYNSPLHF.